The 2 T cell receptor beta chains presented below share a single source sample, sequenced in a study of T cells in Graves' hyperthyroidism and ophthalmopathy. RNA transcripts provided the source from which TCR beta CDR3 regions were amplified. Researchers ran a first-round RT-PCR on the TCR CDR3 using the HTBI primer set. Using its own MiXCR run on the multiplex PCR reads, TCRdb lists one record per CDR3 protein. Here the sample spans some 600,000 distinct CDR3 sequences, about 15% being singletons. Sequencing was done on a sample of blood. The source of these receptors is a woman aged 25 to 45 with Graves' hyperthyroidism that later progressed to Graves' ophthalmopathy.

This clonotype was picked up many times. This sequence joins TRBV30 and TRBJ1-5; D is unclear. The CDR3 has 13 amino acids. The V end lost 0 bases, the J end lost 10 bases, and 13 bases lay between the germline ends. Germline V lookup: CDR1 GTSNPN, CDR2 SVGIG (reference sequence). The CDR3 reads CAWSVDGYEPQHF. CDR3 nucleotide sequence: TGTGCCTGGAGTGTGGACGGTTATGAACCCCAGCATTTT.

This clonotype has more than one count but fewer than ten. The rearrangement joins TRBV24-1 to TRBJ1-2; 11 positions agree with TRBD1. Germline-derived CDR1 and CDR2 are KGHDR and SFDVKD. The CDR3 has 15 residues. V shed 9 bases, J shed 4 bases, and the junction held 9 bases outside the gene matches. CDR3 region: CATGARGQGAYGYTF. CDR3 DNA sequence: TGTGCCACCGGTGCCCGAGGACAGGGGGCCTATGGCTACACCTTC.